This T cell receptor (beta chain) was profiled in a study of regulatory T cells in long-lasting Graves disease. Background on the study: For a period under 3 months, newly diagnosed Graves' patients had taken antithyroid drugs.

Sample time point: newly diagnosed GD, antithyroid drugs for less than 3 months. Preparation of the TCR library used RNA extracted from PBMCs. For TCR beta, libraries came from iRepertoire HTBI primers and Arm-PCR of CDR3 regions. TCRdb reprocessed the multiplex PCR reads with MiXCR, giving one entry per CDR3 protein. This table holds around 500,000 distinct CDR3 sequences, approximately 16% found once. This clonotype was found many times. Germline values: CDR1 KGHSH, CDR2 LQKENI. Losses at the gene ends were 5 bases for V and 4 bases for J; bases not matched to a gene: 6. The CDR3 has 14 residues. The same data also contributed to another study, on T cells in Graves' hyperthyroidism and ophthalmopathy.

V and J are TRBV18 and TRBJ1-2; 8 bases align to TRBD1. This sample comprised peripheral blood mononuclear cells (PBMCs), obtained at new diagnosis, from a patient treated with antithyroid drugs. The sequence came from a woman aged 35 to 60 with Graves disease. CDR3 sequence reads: CASSSPGTGYGYTF. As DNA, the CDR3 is TGTGCCAGCTCAAGTCCCGGGACAGGCTATGGCTACACCTTC.